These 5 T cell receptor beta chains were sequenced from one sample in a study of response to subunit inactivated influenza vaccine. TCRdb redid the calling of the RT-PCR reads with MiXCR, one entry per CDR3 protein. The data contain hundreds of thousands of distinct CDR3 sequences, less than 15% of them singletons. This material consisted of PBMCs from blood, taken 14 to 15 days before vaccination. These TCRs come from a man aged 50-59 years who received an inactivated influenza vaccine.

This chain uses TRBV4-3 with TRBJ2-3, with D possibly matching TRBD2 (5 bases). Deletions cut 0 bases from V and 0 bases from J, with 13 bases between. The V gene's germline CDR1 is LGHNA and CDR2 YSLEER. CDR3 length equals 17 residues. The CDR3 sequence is CASSQDLRATSTDTQYF. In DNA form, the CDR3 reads TGCGCCAGCAGCCAAGATCTGAGGGCCACGAGCACAGATACGCAGTATTTT.

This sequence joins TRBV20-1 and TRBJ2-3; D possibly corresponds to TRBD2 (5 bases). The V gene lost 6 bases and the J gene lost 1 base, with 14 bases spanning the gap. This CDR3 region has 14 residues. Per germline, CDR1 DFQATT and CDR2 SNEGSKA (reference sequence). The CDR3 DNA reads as TGCAGTGCGCCGAAATCCGGGGGCACAGATACGCAGTATTTT. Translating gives CSAPKSGGTDTQYF.

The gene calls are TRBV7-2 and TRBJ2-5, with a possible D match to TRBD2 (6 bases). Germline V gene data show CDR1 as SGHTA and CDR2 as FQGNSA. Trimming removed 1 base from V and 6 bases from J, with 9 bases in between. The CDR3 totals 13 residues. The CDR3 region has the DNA TGTGCCAGCAGCTTAGGTGGCGGGAAGACCCAGTACTTC. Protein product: CASSLGGGKTQYF.

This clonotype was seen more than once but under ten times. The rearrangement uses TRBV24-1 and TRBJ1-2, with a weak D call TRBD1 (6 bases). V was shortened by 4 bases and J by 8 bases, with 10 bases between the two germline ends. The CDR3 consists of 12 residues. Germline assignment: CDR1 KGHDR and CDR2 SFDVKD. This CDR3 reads CATSEPGDGYTF. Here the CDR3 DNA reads TGTGCCACCAGTGAGCCAGGGGACGGCTACACCTTC.

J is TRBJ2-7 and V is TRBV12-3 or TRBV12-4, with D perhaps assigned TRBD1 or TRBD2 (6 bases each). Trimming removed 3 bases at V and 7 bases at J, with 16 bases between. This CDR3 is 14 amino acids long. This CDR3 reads CASSLKGGQGEQYF. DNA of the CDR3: TGTGCCAGCAGTTTGAAGGGGGGTCAGGGGGAGCAGTACTTC.